These 23 T cell receptor beta chains came from one sample sequenced in a study of cytomegalovirus exposure and HLA in healthy donors. PCR amplification relied on 60 Vbeta primers (plus 13 Jbeta primers). The protocol was immunoSEQ multiplex PCR, while the TCRdb copy is restricted to in-frame clones and leaves out a portion. The profile shows about 160,000 clones, approximately 80% of them singletons. Specimen: PBMCs. The receptors were gathered from a woman under 30 in good health and CMV-seronegative.

The chain uses TRBV30 and TRBJ1-1; D might be TRBD1 (5 bases). V shed 3 bases and J shed 1 base, with 9 bases lying between them. Germline lookup yields CDR1 GTSNPN and CDR2 SVGIG (reference sequence). The CDR3 is 13 amino acids. CDR3 sequence: CAWSRQTNTEAFF. As DNA, the CDR3 is TGTGCCTGGAGCAGACAGACGAACACTGAAGCTTTCTTT. Combining the CDR3 with reference TRBV30 and TRBJ1-1 gives the whole variable domain SQTIHQWPATLVQPVGSPLSLECTVEGTSNPNLYWYRQAAGRGLQLLFYSVGIGQISSEVPQNLSASRPQDRQFILSSKKLLLSDSGFYLCAWSRQTNTEAFFGQGTRLTVV.

The CDR3 spells CASRLAGSYNEQFF. The CDR3 DNA sequence: TGTGCCAGCAGGCTAGCGGGATCCTACAATGAGCAGTTCTTC. The chain recombines TRBV6-1 with TRBJ2-1, with 9 bases fitting TRBD2. In germline, CDR1 is MNHNS, CDR2 SASEGT. CDR3 length: 14 amino acids. Trimming cost V 6 bases and J 1 base; bases outside gene matches: 1.

For this clone: A junction end diverges from the germline sequence, so it may reflect a read error. J is TRBJ2-3 and V is TRBV5-4; D may be TRBD1 (5 bases). This CDR3 comprises 12 residues. The germline gives CDR1 SGHNT, CDR2 YYREEE (reference sequence). The CDR3 nucleotides are TGTGCCAGCAGCTACGATACAGGTACGCAGTATTTT. Protein sequence: CASSYDTGTQYF.

The chain combines TRBV6-5 with TRBJ1-2; weak D call: TRBD1 (6 bases). V shed 8 bases and J shed 5 bases, with 9 bases lying between them. CDR3 size: 11 residues. Germline V gene data show CDR1 as MNHEY and CDR2 as SVGAGI. CDR3 DNA sequence: TGTGCCAGCGGGCAGGGGTATGGCTACACCTTC. Its protein product is CASGQGYGYTF.

This chain joins TRBV27 and TRBJ2-5; 11 bases align to TRBD1. Trimming took 6 bases from V and 11 from J; bases not matched to a gene: 8. The CDR3 sequence is 13 residues long. Germline V gene sequence: CDR1 MNHEY, CDR2 SMNVEV (reference sequence). This CDR3 is CASSLDRGLEQYF. CDR3 nucleotides: TGTGCCAGCAGCCTGGACAGGGGGCTTGAGCAGTACTTC.

The chain has TRBV7-9 and TRBJ1-5; the match to TRBD1 covers 7 bases. V shed 5 bases and J 2 bases; nucleotides not matched to a gene: 6. This CDR3 contains 15 residues. The germline V gene has CDR1 SEHNR and CDR2 FQNEAQ (reference sequence). The CDR3 protein is CASSLQGMGNQPQHF. The CDR3 DNA sequence: TGTGCCAGCAGCCTACAGGGGATGGGCAATCAGCCCCAGCATTTT.

The chain employs TRBV27 and TRBJ2-7; perhaps TRBD2 as D (5 bases). Deletions cut 0 bases from V and 0 bases from J, with 9 bases between. Per germline, CDR1 MNHEY and CDR2 SMNVEV (reference sequence). CDR3 size: 15 residues. The CDR3 protein is CASSLSRTFSYEQYF. The CDR3 DNA sequence: TGTGCCAGCAGTTTATCCAGGACTTTCTCCTACGAGCAGTACTTC.

The V call is TRBV28, the J call TRBJ1-4; D is possibly TRBD1 (6 bases). The CDR3 runs 13 residues. V lost 7 bases and J lost 8, with 14 bases in between. Germline-derived CDR1 and CDR2 are MDHEN and SYDVKM. CDR3 DNA sequence: TGTGCCAGCAACGGACAGCTAACCGAAAAACTGTTTTTT. It is translated as CASNGQLTEKLFF.

This clone was observed a few times. V gene TRBV28 combines with J gene TRBJ2-3; 13 nucleotides align to TRBD2. The CDR3 totals 19 residues. The ends lost 5 bases at V and 1 base at J; junction bases unmatched: 12. The germline V gene encodes CDR1 MDHEN and CDR2 SYDVKM. The CDR3 is CASSHRGAGLAGGTDTQYF. The CDR3 DNA sequence: TGTGCCAGCAGTCACAGGGGGGCCGGACTAGCGGGAGGCACAGATACGCAGTATTTT.

This clone was counted only a few times. The chain employs TRBV25-1 and TRBJ1-6; D not certain. Germline V CDR1 and CDR2: MGHDK, SYGVNS. The CDR3 totals 13 residues. Trimming cost V 5 bases and J 9 bases, with 11 bases left between them. The CDR3 protein is CASSQRESSPLHF. The CDR3 DNA reads TGTGCCAGCAGTCAGCGGGAATCTTCACCCCTCCACTTT.

A single count supports this clone. The genes are TRBV27 and TRBJ1-1; 10 nucleotides line up with TRBD1. The germline CDR1 and CDR2 sequences are MNHEY and SMNVEV (reference sequence). The CDR3 is 15 amino acids. V lost 3 bases to trimming and J lost 0 bases; unmatched junction nucleotides: 1. The DNA of the CDR3 is TGTGCCAGCAGTTTGACAGGGGGCATGAACACTGAAGCTTTCTTT. Encoded protein: CASSLTGGMNTEAFF.

The chain combines TRBV4-1 with TRBJ1-6; D perhaps matches TRBD1 (6 bases). CDR1 MGHRA and CDR2 YSYEKL come from the germline V gene. The CDR3 runs 16 residues. V was pared by 1 base and J by 10 bases, with 17 bases between. The CDR3 bases are TGCGCCAGCAGCCAAGCTATCTTCGGTAGGGGGTCACCCCTCCACTTT. The encoded protein is CASSQAIFGRGSPLHF.

This chain uses TRBV29-1 with TRBJ1-3; D might be TRBD1 (6 bases). Germline CDR1 and CDR2: SQVTM and ANQGSEA. The ends were cut back, 6 bases at V and 2 bases at J, with 17 bases in the middle. The CDR3 is made up of 15 amino acids. The DNA of the CDR3 is TGCAGCGTCGTCGCCCGGGGGGCGACTGGAAACACCATATATTTT. It encodes CSVVARGATGNTIYF.

This clone was observed a single time. V usage is TRBV7-3 and J usage is TRBJ1-2; D unresolved. Trimming removed 2 bases at V and 6 bases at J, with 13 bases between. The CDR3 has 14 amino acids. Germline CDR1 is SGHTA and CDR2 is FQGTGA. This CDR3 is CASSLSSSSDGYTF. CDR3 DNA: TGTGCCAGCAGCTTATCCAGTAGTAGCGATGGCTACACCTTC.

The V and J genes are TRBV6-1 and TRBJ2-1; 8 positions match TRBD2. Germline V CDR1 and CDR2: MNHNS, SASEGT. V dropped 6 bases and J dropped 7; count of bases not matched to a gene: 11. The CDR3 is made up of 15 amino acids. CDR3 loop: CASSMDSGSYNEQFF. The CDR3 coding sequence is TGTGCCAGCAGCATGGACAGCGGGAGTTATAATGAGCAGTTCTTC.

This clone has a handful of counts. The J gene is TRBJ1-1, the V gene TRBV7-9; D ambiguous. The CDR3 contains 17 residues. Germline loops: CDR1 SEHNR, CDR2 FQNEAQ (reference sequence). The V end was cut by 5 bases, the J end by 0 bases, with 19 bases between. CDR3 nucleotides: TGTGCCAGCAGCCCCTCTTGGAGAACGAACGTGAACACTGAAGCTTTCTTT. Translated, it gives CASSPSWRTNVNTEAFF.

Only a few counts were recorded for this clone. The CDR3 nucleotides are TGTGCCAGCAGGACTACAGGGGGTGGTCAGCCCCAGCATTTT. As protein: CASRTTGGGQPQHF. The V call is TRBV6-6, the J call TRBJ1-5, with TRBD1 identical over 8 bases. The CDR3 contains 14 residues. Germline-derived CDR1 and CDR2 are MNHNY and SVGAGI (reference sequence). V lost 6 bases and J lost 6; bases outside the gene matches: 7.

The V call is TRBV9, the J call TRBJ2-3; D is uncertain. This CDR3 is built from 14 residues. CDR1 SGDLS and CDR2 YYNGEE come from the germline V gene. The V end lost 0 bases, the J end lost 1 base, and 6 bases lay between the germline ends. CDR3 protein: CASSVASRTDTQYF. CDR3 DNA: TGTGCCAGCAGCGTAGCTTCCCGCACAGATACGCAGTATTTT.

The CDR3: CASSLRDSGNTGELFF. CDR3 sequence (DNA): TGTGCCAGCAGCCTCCGGGATAGCGGGAACACCGGGGAGCTGTTTTTT. The V gene is TRBV9, the J gene TRBJ2-2; tentative D call: TRBD2 (6 bases). V was clipped by 4 bases and J by 1 base, with 14 bases between them. The germline gives CDR1 SGDLS, CDR2 YYNGEE. The CDR3 has 16 residues.

The V gene is TRBV29-1, the J gene TRBJ2-1; 8 nucleotides line up with TRBD2. CDR3 size: 14 residues. The germline CDR1 and CDR2 sequences are SQVTM and ANQGSEA. V gave up 3 bases and J gave up 7 bases; unmatched junction bases: 8. This CDR3 reads CSVEFREGINEQFF. The CDR3 nucleotides read TGCAGCGTTGAGTTTCGGGAGGGCATAAATGAGCAGTTCTTC.

CDR3: CASSLGLAGGRGTDTQYF. DNA of the CDR3: TGCGCCAGCAGCCTGGGACTAGCGGGGGGGCGGGGCACAGATACGCAGTATTTT. The gene calls are TRBV5-1 and TRBJ2-3, with TRBD2 matching over 16 bases. After removal of 4 bases from V and 1 base from J, the junction contained 6 bases not matched to a gene. The CDR3 runs 18 residues. Germline-derived CDR1 and CDR2 are SGHRS and YFSETQ.

The V call is TRBV6-5, the J call TRBJ2-1; D possibly corresponds to TRBD2 (6 bases). CDR3 size: 15 residues. Germline V gene data show CDR1 as MNHEY and CDR2 as SVGAGI. The V and J ends lost 5 bases and 4 bases respectively, with 15 bases between them. This CDR3 is CASSPRVAAYNEQFF. The CDR3 nucleotides are TGTGCCAGCAGTCCCCGGGTAGCGGCGTACAATGAGCAGTTCTTC.

The chain links TRBV6-5 to TRBJ1-1; no clear D. CDR3 length: 14 amino acids. CDR1 is MNHEY and CDR2 is SVGAGI in the germline V gene. V lost 0 bases, J lost 4 bases, and 9 bases lay in between. This CDR3 reads CASSYSGGSTEAFF. CDR3 coding DNA: TGTGCCAGCAGTTACTCGGGCGGGAGCACTGAAGCTTTCTTT.